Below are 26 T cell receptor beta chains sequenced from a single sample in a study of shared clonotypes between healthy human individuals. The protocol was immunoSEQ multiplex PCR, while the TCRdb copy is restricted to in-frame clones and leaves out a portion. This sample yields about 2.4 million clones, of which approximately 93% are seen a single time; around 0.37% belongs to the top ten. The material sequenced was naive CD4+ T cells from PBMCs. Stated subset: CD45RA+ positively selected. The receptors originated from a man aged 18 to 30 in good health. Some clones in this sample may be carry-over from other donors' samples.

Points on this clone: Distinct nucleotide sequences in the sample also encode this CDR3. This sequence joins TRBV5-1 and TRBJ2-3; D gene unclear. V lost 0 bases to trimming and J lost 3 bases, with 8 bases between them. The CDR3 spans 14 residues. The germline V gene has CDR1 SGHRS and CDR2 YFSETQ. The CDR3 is CASSLAVPTDTQYF. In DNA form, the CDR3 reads TGCGCCAGCAGCTTGGCCGTTCCTACAGATACGCAGTATTTT.

The DNA for the CDR3 is TGTGCCAGCAGCTACAGGGTCTCTGGGGCCAACGTCCTGACTTTC. The encoded protein is CASSYRVSGANVLTF. V is TRBV5-5 and J is TRBJ2-6; the D gene is possibly TRBD1 (6 bases). CDR3 length: 15 residues. Trimming stripped 3 bases from V and 0 bases from J, with 7 bases between. Germline CDR1 SGHKS, CDR2 YYEKEE (reference sequence). Using reference TRBV5-5 and TRBJ2-6 for the parts outside the CDR3, the full variable domain is DAGVTQSPTHLIKTRGQQVTLRCSPISGHKSVSWYQQVLGQGPQFIFQYYEKEERGRGNFPDRFSARQFPNYSSELNVNALLLGDSALYLCASSYRVSGANVLTFGAGSRLTVL.

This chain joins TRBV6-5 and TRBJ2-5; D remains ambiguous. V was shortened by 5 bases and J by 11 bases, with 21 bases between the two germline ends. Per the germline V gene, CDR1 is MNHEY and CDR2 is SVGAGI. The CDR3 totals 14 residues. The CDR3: CASSTGPQTIEQYF. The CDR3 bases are TGTGCCAGCAGTACCGGGCCCCAAACCATTGAGCAGTACTTC.

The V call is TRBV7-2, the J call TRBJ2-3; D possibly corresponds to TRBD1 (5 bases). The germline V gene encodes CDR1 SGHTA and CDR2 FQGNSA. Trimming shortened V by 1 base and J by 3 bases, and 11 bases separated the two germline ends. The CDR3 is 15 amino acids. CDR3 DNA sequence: TGTGCCAGCAGCTTAGTGGTCAGGGCGACAGATACGCAGTATTTT. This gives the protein CASSLVVRATDTQYF.

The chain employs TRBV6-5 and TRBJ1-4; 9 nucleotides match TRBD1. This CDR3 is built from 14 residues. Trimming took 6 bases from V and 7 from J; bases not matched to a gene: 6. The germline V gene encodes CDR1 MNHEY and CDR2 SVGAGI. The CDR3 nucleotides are TGTGCCAGCAGACAGACAGGGGGAACTGAAAAACTGTTTTTT. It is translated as CASRQTGGTEKLFF.

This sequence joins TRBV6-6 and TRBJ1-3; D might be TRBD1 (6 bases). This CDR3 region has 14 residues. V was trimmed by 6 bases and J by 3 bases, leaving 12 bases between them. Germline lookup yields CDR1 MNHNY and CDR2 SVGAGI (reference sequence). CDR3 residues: CASSEQGRGNTIYF. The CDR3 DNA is TGTGCCAGCAGCGAACAGGGACGTGGAAACACCATATATTTT.

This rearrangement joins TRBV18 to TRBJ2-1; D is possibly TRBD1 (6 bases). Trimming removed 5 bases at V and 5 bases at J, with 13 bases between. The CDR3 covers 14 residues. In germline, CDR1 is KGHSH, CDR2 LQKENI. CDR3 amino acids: CASSATGTNNEQFF. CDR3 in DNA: TGTGCCAGCTCAGCTACCGGGACAAACAATGAGCAGTTCTTC.

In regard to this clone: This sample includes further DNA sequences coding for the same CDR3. In DNA form, the CDR3 reads TGCAGCGTTGGGGGACGGATGAACACTGAAGCTTTCTTT. Translation: CSVGGRMNTEAFF. V usage is TRBV29-1 and J usage is TRBJ1-1, with D possibly matching TRBD1 (5 bases). Per germline, CDR1 SQVTM and CDR2 ANQGSEA. V was trimmed by 4 bases and J by 0 bases, leaving 9 bases between them. This CDR3 spans 13 amino acids.

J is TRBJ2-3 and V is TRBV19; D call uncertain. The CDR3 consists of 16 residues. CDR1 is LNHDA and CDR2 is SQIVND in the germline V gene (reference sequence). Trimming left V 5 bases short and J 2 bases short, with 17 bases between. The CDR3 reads CASSWNSVVPTDTQYF. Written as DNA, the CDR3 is TGTGCCAGTAGTTGGAATTCAGTGGTACCCACAGATACGCAGTATTTT.

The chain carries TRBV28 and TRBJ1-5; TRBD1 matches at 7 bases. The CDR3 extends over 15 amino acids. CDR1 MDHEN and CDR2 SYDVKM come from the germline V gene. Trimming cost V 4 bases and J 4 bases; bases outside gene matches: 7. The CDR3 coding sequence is TGTGCCAGCAGTTCTCCACAGGGGCTGAATCAGCCCCAGCATTTT. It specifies CASSSPQGLNQPQHF.

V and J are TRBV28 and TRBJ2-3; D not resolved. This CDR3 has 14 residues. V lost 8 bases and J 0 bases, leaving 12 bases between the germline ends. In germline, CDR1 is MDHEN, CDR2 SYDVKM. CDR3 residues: CASGGQTSTDTQYF. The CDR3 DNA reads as TGTGCCAGCGGCGGCCAAACCAGCACAGATACGCAGTATTTT.

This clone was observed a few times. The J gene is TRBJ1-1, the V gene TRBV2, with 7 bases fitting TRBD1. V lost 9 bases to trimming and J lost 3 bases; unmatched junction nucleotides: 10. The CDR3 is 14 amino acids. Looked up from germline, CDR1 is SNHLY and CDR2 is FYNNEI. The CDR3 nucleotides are TGTGCCAGTACTACGACAGGGAGGGACACTGAAGCTTTCTTT. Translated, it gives CASTTTGRDTEAFF.

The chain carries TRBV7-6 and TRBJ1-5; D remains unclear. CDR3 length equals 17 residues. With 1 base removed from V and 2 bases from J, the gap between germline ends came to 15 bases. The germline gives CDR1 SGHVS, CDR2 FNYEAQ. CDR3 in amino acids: CASSLGAGGSGNQPQHF. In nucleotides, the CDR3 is TGTGCCAGCAGCTTAGGCGCGGGCGGGTCGGGCAATCAGCCCCAGCATTTT.

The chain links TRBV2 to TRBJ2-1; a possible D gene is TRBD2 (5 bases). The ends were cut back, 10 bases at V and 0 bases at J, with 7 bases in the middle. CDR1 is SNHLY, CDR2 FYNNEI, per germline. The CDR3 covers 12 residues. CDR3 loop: CAKRDSYNEQFF. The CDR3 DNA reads TGTGCCAAGAGGGACTCCTACAATGAGCAGTTCTTC.

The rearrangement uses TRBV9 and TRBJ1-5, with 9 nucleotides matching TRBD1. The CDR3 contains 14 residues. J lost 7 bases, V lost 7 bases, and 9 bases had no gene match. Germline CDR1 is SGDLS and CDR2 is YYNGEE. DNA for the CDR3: TGTGCCAGCTCACCGGGACAGGGCGGCCAGCCCCAGCATTTT. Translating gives CASSPGQGGQPQHF.

The CDR3 region is CASSFPGPGANVLTF. The DNA of the CDR3 is TGTGCCAGCAGCTTCCCGGGGCCTGGGGCCAACGTCCTGACTTTC. The rearrangement links TRBV7-2 to TRBJ2-6; D is tentatively TRBD1 or TRBD2 (5 bases each). This CDR3 spans 15 amino acids. Trimming left V 3 bases short and J 2 bases short, with 8 bases between. From germline, CDR1 is SGHTA and CDR2 FQGNSA.

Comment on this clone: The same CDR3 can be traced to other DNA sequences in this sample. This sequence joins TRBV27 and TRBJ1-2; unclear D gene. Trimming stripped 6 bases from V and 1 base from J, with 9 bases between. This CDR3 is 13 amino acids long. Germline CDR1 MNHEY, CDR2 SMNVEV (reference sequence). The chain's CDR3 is CASSLGVNYGYTF. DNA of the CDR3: TGTGCCAGCAGCCTTGGGGTTAACTATGGCTACACCTTC.

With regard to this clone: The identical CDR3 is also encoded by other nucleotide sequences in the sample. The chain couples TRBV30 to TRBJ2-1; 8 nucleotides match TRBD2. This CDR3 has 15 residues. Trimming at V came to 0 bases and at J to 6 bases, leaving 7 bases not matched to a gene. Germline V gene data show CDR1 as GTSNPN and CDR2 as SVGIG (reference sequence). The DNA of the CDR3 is TGTGCCTGGAGTGTCGGCACTAGCGGCGCCAATGAGCAGTTCTTC. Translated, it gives CAWSVGTSGANEQFF.

CDR3 sequence reads: CASSRGGIQYF. DNA for the CDR3: TGTGCCAGCAGCAGAGGGGGGATACAGTACTTC. V usage is TRBV7-2 and J usage is TRBJ2-7, with D perhaps assigned TRBD1 or TRBD2 (6 bases each). V lost 5 bases to trimming and J lost 10 bases, with 12 bases between them. The CDR3 loop spans 11 amino acids. Germline CDR1 SGHTA, CDR2 FQGNSA.

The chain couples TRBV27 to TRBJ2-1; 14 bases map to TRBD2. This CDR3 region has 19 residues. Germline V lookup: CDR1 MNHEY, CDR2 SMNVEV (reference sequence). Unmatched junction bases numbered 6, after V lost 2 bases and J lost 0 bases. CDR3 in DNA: TGTGCCAGCAGTTTAAGTAGACTAGCGGGGGGGGGCTCCTACAATGAGCAGTTCTTC. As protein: CASSLSRLAGGGSYNEQFF.

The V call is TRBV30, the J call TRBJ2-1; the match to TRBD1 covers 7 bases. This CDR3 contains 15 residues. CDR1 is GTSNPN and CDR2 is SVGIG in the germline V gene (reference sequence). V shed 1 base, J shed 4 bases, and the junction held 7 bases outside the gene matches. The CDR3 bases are TGTGCCTGGAGTGGGGGGACAGCGACTTACAATGAGCAGTTCTTC. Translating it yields CAWSGGTATYNEQFF.

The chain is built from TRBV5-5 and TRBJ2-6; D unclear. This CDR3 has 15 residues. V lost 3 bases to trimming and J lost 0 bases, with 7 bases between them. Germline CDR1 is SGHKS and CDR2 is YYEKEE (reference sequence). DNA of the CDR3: TGTGCCAGCAGCTATCCAGGCTCTGGGGCCAACGTCCTGACTTTC. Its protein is CASSYPGSGANVLTF.

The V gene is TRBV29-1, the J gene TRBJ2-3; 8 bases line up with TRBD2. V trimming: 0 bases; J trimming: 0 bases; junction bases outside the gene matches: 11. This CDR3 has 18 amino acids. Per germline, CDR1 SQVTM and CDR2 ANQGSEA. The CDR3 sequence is CSVEDTSGSKWSTDTQYF. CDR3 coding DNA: TGCAGCGTTGAAGATACAAGCGGGAGTAAGTGGAGCACAGATACGCAGTATTTT.

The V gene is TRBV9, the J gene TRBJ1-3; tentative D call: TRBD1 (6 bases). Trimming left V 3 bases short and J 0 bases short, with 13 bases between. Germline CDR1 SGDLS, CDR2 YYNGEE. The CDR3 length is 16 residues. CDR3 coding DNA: TGTGCCAGCAGCGCGGCAGGGGTCCTCTCTGGAAACACCATATATTTT. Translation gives CASSAAGVLSGNTIYF.

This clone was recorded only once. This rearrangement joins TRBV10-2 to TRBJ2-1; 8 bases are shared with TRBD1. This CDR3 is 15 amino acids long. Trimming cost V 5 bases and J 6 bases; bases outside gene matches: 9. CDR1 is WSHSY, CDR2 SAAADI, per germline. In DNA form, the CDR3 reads TGCGCCAGCAGTTGGACAGGGACGGGGGCCAATGAGCAGTTCTTC. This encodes CASSWTGTGANEQFF.

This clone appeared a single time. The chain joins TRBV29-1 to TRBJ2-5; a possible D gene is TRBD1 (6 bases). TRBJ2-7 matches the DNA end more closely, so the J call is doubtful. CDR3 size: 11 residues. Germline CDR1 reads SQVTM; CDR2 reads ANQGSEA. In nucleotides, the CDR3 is TGCTCCTCAGGGGATCTTTACGAGCAGTACTTC. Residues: CSSGDLYEQYF.